This T cell receptor (beta chain) was recorded in a study of cytomegalovirus exposure and HLA in healthy donors. Study-wide results and limits: In a later analysis, TCR beta V- and J-gene trimming showed a link to a missense DCLRE1C variant.

PCR used 60 Vbeta primers and 13 Jbeta primers. Authors' analysis steps: In a later analysis, of some 80 million unique beta chains, around 11 million appeared in at least two donors. This table comes from immunoSEQ multiplex PCR, and its TCRdb copy is limited to in-frame clones, with some not included. Clone size and the V and J calls come from that table; the DNA yielded D and trimming. Of 99,000 or so clones in the sample, almost 70% were seen once. Points on this clone: What it binds is not known.

The sample comprised PBMCs. The sequence came from a man aged 30-40 years in good health and CMV-seronegative.

As DNA, the CDR3 is TGTGCCTGGAATAGCGGGACTCTCGGTGAGCAGTTCTTC. This gives the protein CAWNSGTLGEQFF. The chain couples TRBV30 to TRBJ2-1, with 8 bases identical to TRBD2. Germline V CDR1 and CDR2: GTSNPN, SVGIG (reference sequence). CDR3 length: 13 residues. Trimming at V came to 4 bases and at J to 9 bases, leaving 8 bases not matched to a gene.